These T cell receptor beta chains were read from a single sample in a study of T cell repertoires in cytomegalovirus infection. Using its own MiXCR run on the reads, TCRdb lists one record per CDR3 protein. In the table there are hundreds of thousands of distinct CDR3 sequences, 20% to 25% of which are singletons. Material: CD8+ T cells from PBMCs. Receptors originate from a human donor in good health (CMV status not recorded). Some clones in this sample may be carry-over from other donors' samples. Both conserved end residues are part of each CDR3. A D gene is named only where the DNA matches it firmly. The size entry is marked missing in some rows and otherwise reads once, few, many or a size class.

length	size	V	D	J	CDR3	DNA
16	many	TRBV7-2	NA	TRBJ2-3	CASSLVQGLSTDTQYF	TGTGCCAGCAGCTTAGTGCAGGGACTTAGCACAGATACGCAGTATTTT
13	few	TRBV29-1	NA	TRBJ2-1	CSVALSSYNEQFF	TGCAGCGTTGCCCTCAGCTCCTACAATGAGCAGTTCTTC
15	few	TRBV28	TRBD1	TRBJ1-1	CASSVSGGEGTEAFF	TGTGCCAGCAGTGTATCAGGGGGTGAGGGCACTGAAGCTTTCTTT
15	NA	TRBV19	NA	TRBJ1-5	CASSIWTEFEQPQHF	TGTGCCAGTAGTATTTGGACGGAATTCGAGCAGCCCCAGCATTTT
12	few	TRBV10-3	TRBD1	TRBJ1-1	CATRGTEGWNFF	TGTGCCACCCGGGGGACAGAAGGCTGGAATTTCTTT
15	NA	TRBV4-2	NA	TRBJ2-1	CASSQDSGRRNEQFF	TGTGCCAGCAGCCAAGATAGCGGCAGGAGGAATGAGCAGTTCTTC
13	NA	TRBV6-2/TRBV6-3	NA	TRBJ2-3	CASSYVDRDTQYF	TGTGCCAGCAGTTACGTCGACCGTGATACGCAGTATTTT
15	NA	TRBV25-1	TRBD1	TRBJ2-3	CASSPHRGREDTQYF	TGTGCCAGCAGTCCCCACAGGGGGCGTGAGGATACGCAGTATTTT
14	few	TRBV7-6	NA	TRBJ2-5	CASSLNADRETQYF	TGTGCCAGCAGCTTAAACGCAGACAGGGAGACCCAGTACTTC
14	many	TRBV6-2/TRBV6-3	NA	TRBJ2-4	CASKPGSSKNIQYF	TGTGCCAGCAAGCCCGGCAGTTCCAAAAACATTCAGTACTTC
15	few	TRBV7-6	TRBD1	TRBJ1-6	CASSSGQGNNSPLHF	TGTGCCAGCAGCTCAGGACAGGGGAACAATTCACCCCTCCACTTT
13	NA	TRBV10-3	NA	TRBJ2-5	CAISIDRQETQYF	TGTGCCATCAGCATCGACAGGCAAGAGACCCAGTACTTC
13	NA	TRBV4-1	NA	TRBJ2-1	CASAQGHGSAQFF	TGCGCCAGCGCCCAGGGGCACGGTTCGGCGCAGTTCTTC
17	many	TRBV12-3/TRBV12-4	NA	TRBJ1-2	CASSKNSGRASNYGYTF	TGTGCCAGCAGCAAGAATTCCGGGAGGGCTTCTAACTATGGCTACACCTTC
14	few	TRBV5-6	NA	TRBJ2-1	CASSLGNPRKEQFF	TGTGCCAGCAGCTTGGGAAATCCTAGGAAGGAGCAGTTCTTC
16	many	TRBV6-5	TRBD2	TRBJ2-5	CASSYWAGTSVETQYF	TGTGCCAGCAGTTACTGGGCCGGGACTAGCGTAGAGACCCAGTACTTC